This T cell receptor (beta chain) was retrieved from a study of T cell repertoires in cytomegalovirus infection. Study context: Public TCR beta signatures marked donors with CMV infection and the matching HLA. General study results and limits: The cumulative frequency of public TCR beta families identified carriers of CMV plus the relevant HLA.

From germline, CDR1 is DFQATT and CDR2 SNEGSKA (reference sequence). V lost 6 bases to trimming and J lost 0 bases, with 14 bases between them. The CDR3 totals 14 residues. TCRdb used MiXCR to reprocess the reads, holding one entry per CDR3 protein. The top ten clones hold around 4.4% of a sample with about 200,000 distinct CDR3 sequences, nearly 9.5% of them seen once. About this clonotype: Its target is not known.

The sequenced sample consisted of PBMCs. This receptor was identified in a human donor in good health (CMV status not recorded). Some clones in this sample may be carry-over from other donors' samples. This chain uses TRBV20-1 with TRBJ1-2, with D possibly matching TRBD1 (5 bases). The CDR3 loop reads CSALGHLSNYGYTF. The CDR3, as DNA: TGCAGTGCCTTAGGACACCTATCTAACTATGGCTACACCTTC.